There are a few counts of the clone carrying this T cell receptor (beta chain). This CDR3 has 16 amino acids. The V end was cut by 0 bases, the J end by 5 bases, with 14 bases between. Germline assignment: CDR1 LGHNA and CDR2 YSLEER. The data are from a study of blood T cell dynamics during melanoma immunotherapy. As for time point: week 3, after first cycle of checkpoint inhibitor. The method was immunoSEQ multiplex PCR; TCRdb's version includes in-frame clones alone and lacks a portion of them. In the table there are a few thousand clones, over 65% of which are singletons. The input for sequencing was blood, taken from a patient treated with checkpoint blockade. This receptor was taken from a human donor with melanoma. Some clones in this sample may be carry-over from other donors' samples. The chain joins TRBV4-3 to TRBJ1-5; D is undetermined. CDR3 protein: CASSQDWNSGDQPQHF. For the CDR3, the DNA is TGCGCCAGCAGCCAAGATTGGAACTCGGGTGATCAGCCCCAGCATTTT.